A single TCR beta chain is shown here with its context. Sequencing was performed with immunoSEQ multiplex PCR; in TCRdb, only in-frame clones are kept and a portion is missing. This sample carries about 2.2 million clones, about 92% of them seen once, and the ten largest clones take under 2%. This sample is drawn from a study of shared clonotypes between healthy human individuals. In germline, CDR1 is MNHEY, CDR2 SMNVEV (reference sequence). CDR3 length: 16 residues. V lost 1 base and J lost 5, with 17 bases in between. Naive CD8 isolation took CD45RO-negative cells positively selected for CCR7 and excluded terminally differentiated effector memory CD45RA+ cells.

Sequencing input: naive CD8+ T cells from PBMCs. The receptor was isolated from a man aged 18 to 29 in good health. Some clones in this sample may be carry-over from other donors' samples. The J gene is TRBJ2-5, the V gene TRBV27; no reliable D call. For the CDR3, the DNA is TGTGCCAGCAGTTTATTTTTTCCAGCTGGGGATGAGACCCAGTACTTC. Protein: CASSLFFPAGDETQYF.